This T cell receptor beta chain derives from a study of T-cell memory formation after mild COVID-19. This clonotype was observed many times. The CDR3 has 15 amino acids. Trimming took 1 base from V and 7 from J, leaving 15 bases between them. CDR1 and CDR2 (germline): SGHVS, FNYEAQ. TCRdb reanalysed the 5' RACE reads using MiXCR and keeps one entry per CDR3 protein. The table lists about 440,000 distinct CDR3 sequences, over 15% of them singletons, with 7.5% to 9.5% in the top ten. Sequencing was done on a sample of PBMCs or a T cell subset sorted from them (not recorded which). The rearrangement joins TRBV7-6 to TRBJ2-3; perhaps TRBD1 as D (5 bases). This TCR was sampled from an adult woman who had mild COVID-19 (a few samples of this study predate the infection). Cell type and time point are not known. CDR3 in amino acids: CASSLGSQGPYTQYF. CDR3 DNA: TGTGCCAGCAGCTTAGGGAGCCAGGGCCCTTATACGCAGTATTTT. Full variable domain (missing parts from reference TRBV7-6 and TRBJ2-3): GAGVSQSPRYKVTKRGQDVALRCDPISGHVSLYWYRQALGQGPEFLTYFNYEAQQDKSGLPNDRFSAERPEGSISTLTIQRTEQRDSAMYRCASSLGSQGPYTQYFGPGTRLTVL.